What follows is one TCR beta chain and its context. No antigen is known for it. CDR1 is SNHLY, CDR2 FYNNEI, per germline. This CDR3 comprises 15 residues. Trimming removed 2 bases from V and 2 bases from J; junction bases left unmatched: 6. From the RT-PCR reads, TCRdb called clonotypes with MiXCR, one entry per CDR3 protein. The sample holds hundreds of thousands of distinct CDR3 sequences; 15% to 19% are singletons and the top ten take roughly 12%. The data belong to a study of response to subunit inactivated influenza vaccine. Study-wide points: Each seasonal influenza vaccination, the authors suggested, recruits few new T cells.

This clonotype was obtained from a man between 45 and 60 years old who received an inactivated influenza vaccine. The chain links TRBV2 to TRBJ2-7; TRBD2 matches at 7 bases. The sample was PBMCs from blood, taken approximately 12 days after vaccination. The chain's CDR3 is CASSELGEGPYEQYF. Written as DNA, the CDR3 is TGTGCCAGCAGTGAATTGGGGGAGGGCCCCTACGAGCAGTACTTC.